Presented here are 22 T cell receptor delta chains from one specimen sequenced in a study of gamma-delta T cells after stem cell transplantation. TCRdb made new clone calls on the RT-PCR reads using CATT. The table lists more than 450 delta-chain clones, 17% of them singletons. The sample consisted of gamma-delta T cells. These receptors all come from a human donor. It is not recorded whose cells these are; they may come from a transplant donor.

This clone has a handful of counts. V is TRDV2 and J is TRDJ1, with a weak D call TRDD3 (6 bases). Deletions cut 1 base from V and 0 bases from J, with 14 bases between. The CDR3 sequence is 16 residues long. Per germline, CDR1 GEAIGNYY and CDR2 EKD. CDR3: CACDTLGATYTDKLIF. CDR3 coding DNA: TGTGCCTGTGACACTTTGGGGGCCACGTACACCGATAAACTCATCTTT.

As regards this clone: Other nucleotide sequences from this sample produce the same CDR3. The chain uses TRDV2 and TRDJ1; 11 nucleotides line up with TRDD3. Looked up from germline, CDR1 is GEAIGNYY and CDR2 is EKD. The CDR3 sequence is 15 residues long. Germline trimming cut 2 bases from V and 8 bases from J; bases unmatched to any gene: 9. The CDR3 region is CACDSLGDTGDKLIF. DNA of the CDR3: TGTGCCTGTGACAGCCTGGGGGATACAGGCGACAAACTCATCTTT.

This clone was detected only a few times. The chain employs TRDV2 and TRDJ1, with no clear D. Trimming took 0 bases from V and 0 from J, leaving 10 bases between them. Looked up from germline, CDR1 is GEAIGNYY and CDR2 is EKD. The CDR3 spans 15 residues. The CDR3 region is CACDTLGHNTDKLIF. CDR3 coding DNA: TGTGCCTGTGACACCTTGGGACATAACACCGATAAACTCATCTTT.

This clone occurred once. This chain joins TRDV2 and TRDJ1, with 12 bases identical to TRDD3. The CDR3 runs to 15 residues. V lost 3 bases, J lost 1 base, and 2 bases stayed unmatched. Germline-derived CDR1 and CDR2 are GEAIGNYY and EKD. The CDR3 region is CACDVLGDTTDKLIF. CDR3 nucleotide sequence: TGTGCCTGTGACGTACTGGGGGATACCACCGATAAACTCATCTTT.

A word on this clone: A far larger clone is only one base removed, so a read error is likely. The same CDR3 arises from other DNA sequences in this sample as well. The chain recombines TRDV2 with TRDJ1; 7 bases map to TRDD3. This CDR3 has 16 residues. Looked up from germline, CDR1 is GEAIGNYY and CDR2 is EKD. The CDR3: CACDTVGDKRTDKLIF. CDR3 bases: TGTGCCTGTGACACCGTCGGGGATAAAAGAACCGATAAGCTCATCTTT.

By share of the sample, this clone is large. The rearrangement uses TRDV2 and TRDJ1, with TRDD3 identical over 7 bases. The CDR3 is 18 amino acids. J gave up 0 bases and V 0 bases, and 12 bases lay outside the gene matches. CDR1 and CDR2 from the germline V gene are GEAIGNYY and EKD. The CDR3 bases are TGTGCCTGTGACACCGTCGTTAAGGGATACAAGGACACCGATAAACTCATCTTT. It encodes CACDTVVKGYKDTDKLIF.

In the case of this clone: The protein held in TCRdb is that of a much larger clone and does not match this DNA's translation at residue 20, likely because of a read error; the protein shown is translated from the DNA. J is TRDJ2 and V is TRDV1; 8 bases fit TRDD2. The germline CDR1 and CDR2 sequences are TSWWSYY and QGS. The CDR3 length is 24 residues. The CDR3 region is CALGEGLSGRILPTYPALTPQLFF. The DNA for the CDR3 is TGTGCTCTTGGGGAAGGTTTGTCTGGTAGGATACTTCCTACCTACCCCGCTTTGACACCACAACTCTTCTTT.

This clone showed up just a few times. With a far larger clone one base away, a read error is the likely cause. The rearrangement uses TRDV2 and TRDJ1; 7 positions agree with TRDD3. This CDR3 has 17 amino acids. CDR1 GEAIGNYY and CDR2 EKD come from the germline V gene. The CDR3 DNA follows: TGTGCCTGTGACACCGTACTGGGGCGACAACAAAACGATAACCTCATCTTT. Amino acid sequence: CACDTVLGRQQNDNLIF.

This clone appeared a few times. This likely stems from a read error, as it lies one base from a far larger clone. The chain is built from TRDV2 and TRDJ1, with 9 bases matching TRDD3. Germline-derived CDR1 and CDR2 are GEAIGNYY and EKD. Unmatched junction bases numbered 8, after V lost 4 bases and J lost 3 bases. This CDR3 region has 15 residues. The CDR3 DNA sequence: TGTGCCTGTGATCGTCTTAGGGGATACGCCGATAAACTCATCTTT. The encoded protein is CACDRLRGYADKLIF.

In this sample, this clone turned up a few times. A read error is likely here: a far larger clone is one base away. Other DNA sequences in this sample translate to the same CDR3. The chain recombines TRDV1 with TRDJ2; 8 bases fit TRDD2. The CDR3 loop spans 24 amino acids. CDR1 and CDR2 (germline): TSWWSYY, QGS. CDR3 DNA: TGTGCCCTTGGGGAAGGTTTGTCTGGTAGGATACTTCCTACCTACCCCGCTTTGACAGCACAACTCTTCTTT. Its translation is CALGEGLSGRILPTYPALTAQLFF.

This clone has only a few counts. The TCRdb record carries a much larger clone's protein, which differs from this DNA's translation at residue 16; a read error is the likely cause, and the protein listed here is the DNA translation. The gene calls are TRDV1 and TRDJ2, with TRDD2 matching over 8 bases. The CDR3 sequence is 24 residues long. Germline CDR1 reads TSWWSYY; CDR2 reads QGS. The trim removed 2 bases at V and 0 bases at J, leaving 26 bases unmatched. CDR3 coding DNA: TGTGCTCTTGGGGAAGGTTTGTCTGGTAGGATACTTCCTACCTACTCCGCTTTGACAGCACAACTCTTCTTT. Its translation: CALGEGLSGRILPTYSALTAQLFF.

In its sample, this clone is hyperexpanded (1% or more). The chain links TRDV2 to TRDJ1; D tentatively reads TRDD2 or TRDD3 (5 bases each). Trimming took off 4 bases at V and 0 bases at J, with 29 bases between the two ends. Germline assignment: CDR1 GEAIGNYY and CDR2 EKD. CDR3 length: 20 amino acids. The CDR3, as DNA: TGTGCCTGTGAGGCCCTCTTCCAGCGCGATACCCGGATGGACACCGATAAACTCATCTTT. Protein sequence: CACEALFQRDTRMDTDKLIF.

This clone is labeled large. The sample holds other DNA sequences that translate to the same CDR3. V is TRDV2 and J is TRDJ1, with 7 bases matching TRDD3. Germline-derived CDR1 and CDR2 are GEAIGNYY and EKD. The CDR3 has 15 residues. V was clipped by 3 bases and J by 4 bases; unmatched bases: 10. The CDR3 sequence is CACDVWGRQGDKLIF. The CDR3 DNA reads TGTGCCTGTGACGTTTGGGGGAGACAAGGCGATAAACTCATCTTT.

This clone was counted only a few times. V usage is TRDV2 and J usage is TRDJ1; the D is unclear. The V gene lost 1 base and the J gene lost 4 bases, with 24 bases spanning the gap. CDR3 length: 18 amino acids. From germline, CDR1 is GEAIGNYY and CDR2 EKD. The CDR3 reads CACDTWTLTRVEGDKLIF. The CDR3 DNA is TGTGCCTGTGACACATGGACCCTTACAAGGGTAGAAGGCGATAAACTCATCTTT.

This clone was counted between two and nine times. The CDR3 region has the DNA TGTGCCTGTGACTGGGGGAGCTCCTGGGACACCCGACAGATGTTTTTC. This codes for CACDWGSSWDTRQMFF. The chain joins TRDV2 to TRDJ3; 7 nucleotides line up with TRDD3. Looked up from germline, CDR1 is GEAIGNYY and CDR2 is EKD. V shed 3 bases, J shed 0 bases, and the junction held 1 base outside the gene matches. The CDR3 has 16 amino acids.

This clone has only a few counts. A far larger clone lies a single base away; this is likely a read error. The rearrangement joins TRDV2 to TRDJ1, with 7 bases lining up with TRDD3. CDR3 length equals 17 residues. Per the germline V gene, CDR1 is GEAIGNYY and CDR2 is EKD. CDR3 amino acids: CACDTVLGRQQNDKPIF. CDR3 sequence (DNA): TGTGCCTGTGACACCGTACTGGGGCGACAACAAAACGATAAACCCATCTTT.

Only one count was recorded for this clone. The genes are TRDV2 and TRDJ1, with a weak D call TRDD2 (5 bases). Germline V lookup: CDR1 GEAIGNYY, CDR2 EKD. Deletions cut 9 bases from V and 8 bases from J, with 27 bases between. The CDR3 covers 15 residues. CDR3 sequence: CAVFRTGGTVDKLIF. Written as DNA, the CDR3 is TGTGCCGTCTTCCGAACGGGTGGTACTGTAGACAAACTCATCTTT.

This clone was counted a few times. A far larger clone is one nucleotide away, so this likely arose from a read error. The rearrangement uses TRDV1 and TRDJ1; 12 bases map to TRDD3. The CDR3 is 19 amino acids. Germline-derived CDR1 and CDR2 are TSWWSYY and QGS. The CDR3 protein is CALGEITGGYRFYTDNLIF. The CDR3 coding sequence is TGTGCTCTTGGGGAAATAACTGGGGGATACCGATTTTACACCGATAACCTCATCTTT.

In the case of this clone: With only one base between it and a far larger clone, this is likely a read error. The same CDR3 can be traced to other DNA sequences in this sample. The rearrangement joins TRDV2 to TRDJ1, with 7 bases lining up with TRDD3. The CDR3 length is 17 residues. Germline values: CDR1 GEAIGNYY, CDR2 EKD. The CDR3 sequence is CACDTVLGRQQNDKLIF. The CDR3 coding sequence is TGTGCCTGTGACACCGTACTGGGGCGACAACAAAACGATAAGCTCATCTTT.

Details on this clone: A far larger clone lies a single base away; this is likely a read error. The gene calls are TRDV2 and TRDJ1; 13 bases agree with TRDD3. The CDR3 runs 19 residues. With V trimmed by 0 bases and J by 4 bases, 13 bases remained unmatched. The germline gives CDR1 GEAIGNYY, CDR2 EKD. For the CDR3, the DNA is TGTGCCTGTGACACCCTACGAGCCCCACTGGGGGATACGGGCGATAAACTCATCTTT. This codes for CACDTLRAPLGDTGDKLIF.

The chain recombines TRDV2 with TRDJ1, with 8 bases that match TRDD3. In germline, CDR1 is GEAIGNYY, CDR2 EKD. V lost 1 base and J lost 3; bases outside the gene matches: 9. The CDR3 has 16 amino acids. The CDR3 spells CACDTLGILSSDKLIF. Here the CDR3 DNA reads TGTGCCTGTGACACGTTGGGGATACTTTCTTCCGATAAACTCATCTTT.

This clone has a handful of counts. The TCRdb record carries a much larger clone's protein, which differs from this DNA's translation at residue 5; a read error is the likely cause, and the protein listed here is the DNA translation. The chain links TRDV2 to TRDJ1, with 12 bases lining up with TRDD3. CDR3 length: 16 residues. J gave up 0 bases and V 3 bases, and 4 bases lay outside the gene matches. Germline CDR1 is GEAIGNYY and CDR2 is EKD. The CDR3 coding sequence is TGTGCCTGTGACCTACTGGGGGATACCCACACCGATAAACTCATCTTT. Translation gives CACDLLGDTHTDKLIF.